The 6 T cell receptor beta chains listed next were all sequenced from one sample in a study of PD-1 blockade in classical Hodgkin lymphoma. Data came from immunoSEQ multiplex PCR; TCRdb stores just in-frame clones and leaves some out. The repertoire holds tens of thousands of clones, with nearly 90% as singletons. Every single patient, without exception, relapsed after autologous stem cell transplantation, and brentuximab vedotin exposure varied. The sample here was peripheral blood mononuclear cells (PBMCs), taken before the second cycle of nivolumab. The source of these receptors is a human donor with classical Hodgkin lymphoma.

This sequence joins TRBV15 and TRBJ2-1, with TRBD2 identical over 8 bases. Germline loops: CDR1 LNHNV, CDR2 YYDKDF (reference sequence). This CDR3 is built from 14 residues. V trimming: 7 bases; J trimming: 3 bases; junction bases outside the gene matches: 5. CDR3 in DNA: TGTGCCACCAATGCGGGAGGTCTCTACAATGAGCAGTTCTTC. Translated, it gives CATNAGGLYNEQFF.

The J gene is TRBJ2-7, the V gene TRBV5-8; a weak D match, TRBD1 (6 bases). The germline gives CDR1 SGHTS, CDR2 YDEGEE. The CDR3 covers 14 residues. Trimming stripped 4 bases from V and 2 bases from J, with 13 bases between. The CDR3 nucleotides are TGTGCCAGCAGCCTACTGGACAGACCCTACGAGCAGTACTTC. It encodes CASSLLDRPYEQYF.

The chain joins TRBV28 to TRBJ2-2, with 11 nucleotides matching TRBD1. With V trimmed by 4 bases and J by 4 bases, 5 bases remained unmatched. Germline V gives CDR1 MDHEN, CDR2 SYDVKM. The CDR3 spans 16 residues. The DNA for the CDR3 is TGTGCCAGCAGTTCAGGACAGGGGGCCGGCACCGGGGAGCTGTTTTTT. Translating it yields CASSSGQGAGTGELFF.

This clone came up once. This chain uses TRBV28 with TRBJ1-3; TRBD1 agrees at 7 bases. Germline V gene data show CDR1 as MDHEN and CDR2 as SYDVKM. There are 18 residues in the CDR3. The trim removed 3 bases at V and 1 base at J, leaving 12 bases unmatched. The CDR3 DNA sequence: TGTGCCAGCAGTTTCTCCTCCGACAGGGTAAAGTCTGGAAACACCATATATTTT. Translated, it gives CASSFSSDRVKSGNTIYF.

The J gene is TRBJ2-1, the V gene TRBV7-9, with D perhaps matching TRBD2 (6 bases). The CDR3 length is 14 residues. Germline lookup yields CDR1 SEHNR and CDR2 FQNEAQ (reference sequence). Trimming took off 2 bases at V and 5 bases at J, with 10 bases between the two ends. The chain's CDR3 is CASSLRGADNEQFF. CDR3 DNA: TGTGCCAGCAGCTTACGCGGGGCGGACAATGAGCAGTTCTTC.

V and J are TRBV2 and TRBJ1-4; D gene ambiguous. This CDR3 contains 12 residues. CDR1 and CDR2 from the germline V gene are SNHLY and FYNNEI. Trimming took off 6 bases at V and 4 bases at J, with 6 bases between the two ends. The CDR3, as DNA: TGTGCCAGCAGAGGATTTAATGAAAAACTGTTTTTT. As protein: CASRGFNEKLFF.